The rows below give T cell receptor beta chains drawn from one sample of a study of OX40 agonist ivuxolimab in advanced cancers. Clones were read by immunoSEQ multiplex PCR, and TCRdb kept only the in-frame ones, dropping some. The sample lists 60,000 to 95,000 clones, 85% occurring once. The source was CD4+ or CD8+ T cells sorted from blood, collected in a trial of the OX40 agonist ivuxolimab. All receptors come from an adult with an advanced solid tumor such as melanoma, head and neck, liver or kidney cancer. Both conserved end residues are part of each CDR3. A D gene is named only where the DNA matches it firmly. Clone sizes are given selectively: once, few, many, or a class where the clone is expanded.

TRBJ1-2 | - | - | TRBV7-8 | TGTGCCAGCAGCTTGGGCCCCCCGGAAGGCTACACCTTC | CASSLGPPEGYTF
TRBJ2-3 | - | TRBD2 | TRBV5-4 | TGTGCCAGCAGCCAAGGACTAGCTGGAGATACGCAGTATTTT | CASSQGLAGDTQYF
TRBJ1-1 | few | - | TRBV5-1 | TGCGCCAGCAGCTTGGGGGGAGGGGATTACACTGAAGCTTTCTTT | CASSLGGGDYTEAFF
TRBJ1-3 | - | - | TRBV5-4 | TGTGCCAGCAGCTTGCTTCAGGGTACTGGAAACACCATATATTTT | CASSLLQGTGNTIYF
TRBJ1-6 | - | TRBD1 | TRBV12-5 | TGTGCTAGTGGTTTAGGGACAGGGAGCTCCTATAATTCACCCCTCCACTTT | CASGLGTGSSYNSPLHF
TRBJ2-1 | - | TRBD1 | TRBV4-2 | TGTGCCAGCAGCCGGACAGGCCAGCATCTCTTC | CASSRTGQHLF
TRBJ2-1 | - | TRBD2 | TRBV25-1 | TGTGCCAGCAGCTCTGGCGGGGGAAAAATTTACAATGAGCAGTTCTTC | CASSSGGGKIYNEQFF
TRBJ2-5 | - | - | TRBV21-1 | TGTGCCAGCAGCAAAGCTAATAAAGCCCAGTACTTC | CASSKANKAQYF
TRBJ1-2 | - | - | TRBV15 | TGTGCCACCAGCAGAGACGGGCGGGTATATGGCTACACCTTC | CATSRDGRVYGYTF
TRBJ2-5 | - | - | TRBV7-2 | TGTGCCTCCCAAGGAGGGGGGCCACAAGAGACCCAGTACTTC | CASQGGGPQETQYF
TRBJ2-7 | - | - | TRBV13 | TGTGCCAGCAGCCACTCGGACCGGTCCTCCTACGAGCAGTACTTC | CASSHSDRSSYEQYF
TRBJ2-7 | - | - | TRBV5-4 | TGTGCCAGCAGCTTGGACAAATACGAGCAGTACTTC | CASSLDKYEQYF
TRBJ2-3 | - | TRBD2 | TRBV5-4 | TGTGCCAGCAGCTACCGGACTAGCTCAGGGACAGATACGCAGTATTTT | CASSYRTSSGTDTQYF
TRBJ1-6 | - | - | TRBV6-6 | TGTGCCAGCAGTTACTCGCTAAATTCACCCCTCCACTTT | CASSYSLNSPLHF
TRBJ2-7 | - | TRBD1 | TRBV5-1 | TGCGCCAGCAGCTTGGCCTACGGGACAGACGAGCAGTACTTC | CASSLAYGTDEQYF
TRBJ1-2 | - | - | TRBV1 | TGCACCAGCAGCCAAGATCTACAGACCGGAGGCTACACCTTC | CTSSQDLQTGGYTF
TRBJ2-4 | - | - | TRBV7-2 | TGTGCCAGCAGCCATGGGGGGACCGGGGCCAAAAACATTCAGTACTTC | CASSHGGTGAKNIQYF
TRBJ1-2 | - | - | TRBV6-1 | TGTGCCAGTAGAACCGGGGGGGACTATGGCTACACCTTC | CASRTGGDYGYTF
TRBJ1-1 | once | TRBD1 | TRBV30 | TGTGCCGGGGGTGTAGGACAGGGACTGACTGAAGCTTTCTTT | CAGGVGQGLTEAFF
TRBJ1-2 | few | TRBD1 | TRBV5-4 | TGTGCCAGCAGCGACCTGGACAGGGGCTTTCGGTATGGCTACACCTTC | CASSDLDRGFRYGYTF
TRBJ2-7 | - | - | TRBV7-3 | TGTGCCAGCAGCTTAACCGGGGGAACTACCTACGAGCAGTACTTC | CASSLTGGTTYEQYF
TRBJ2-7 | few | - | TRBV7-6 | TGTGCCAGCAGCTTAGGCCGGGACGAGCAGTACTTC | CASSLGRDEQYF